A selection of T cell receptor beta chains follows, all from one sample in a study of blood T cell repertoires in COVID-19. Sequencing used immunoSEQ multiplex PCR; TCRdb keeps in-frame clones, though not all of them. The sample holds 150,000 to 200,000 clones; around 88% are singletons and the top ten take around 9%. Sequencing used PBMCs or T cells enriched from blood (not recorded which). Receptors were obtained from a woman aged 30 to 39 who had recovered from COVID-19. The CDR3 runs from the conserved cysteine through the conserved F or W. The D gene is left open where the match is weak.

j_call	v_call	d_call	cdr3_nt	cdr3_aa
TRBJ1-4	TRBV5-1	TRBD1	TGCGCCAGCAGCTTACAGGGGACTAATGAAAAACTGTTTTTT	CASSLQGTNEKLFF
TRBJ1-1	TRBV3-1/TRBV3-2	-	TGTGCCAGCAGCCGACAGCTCCTTCGGACTGAAGCTTTCTTT	CASSRQLLRTEAFF
TRBJ2-5	TRBV24-1	TRBD1	TGTGCCACCAGTGATTTTGGCAGGGGGCAAGAGACCCAGTACTTC	CATSDFGRGQETQYF
TRBJ2-7	TRBV7-6	TRBD2	TGTGCCAGCAGCCCTGGCGGGGGGGTCGCCTACGAGCAGTACTTC	CASSPGGGVAYEQYF
TRBJ2-7	TRBV11-3	TRBD1	TGTGCCAGCAGCCGCTGGGTCAGGGGGTACCCCTACGAGCAGTACTTC	CASSRWVRGYPYEQYF
TRBJ2-1	TRBV28	TRBD2	TGTGCCAGCAGTTTGGTGTCGGGGACTAGCGGGAGGGTCTACAATGAGCAGTTCTTC	CASSLVSGTSGRVYNEQFF
TRBJ2-1	TRBV9	TRBD2	TGTGCCAGCAGCGTAGATGCTAGCGGGGCCTACAATGAGCAGTTCTTC	CASSVDASGAYNEQFF
TRBJ2-5	TRBV20-1	TRBD2	TGCAGTGCTAGTGCTAGCGGACAAGAGACCCAGTACTTC	CSASASGQETQYF
TRBJ2-7	TRBV30	TRBD1	TGTGCCTGGAGTGGACAGGGGGATTACTACGAGCAGTACTTC	CAWSGQGDYYEQYF
TRBJ1-2	TRBV30	TRBD1	TGTGCTCACAGCCAGGGGGGTGGCTACACCTTC	CAHSQGGGYTF
TRBJ1-2	TRBV6-5	TRBD1	TGTGCCAGCAGTTCTGTTGACAGGGACCATGGCTACACCTTC	CASSSVDRDHGYTF
TRBJ1-4	TRBV25-1	-	TGTGCCAGCAGTGAACCACCCAACAGAGGGATTGAGGAAAAACTGTTTTTT	CASSEPPNRGIEEKLFF
TRBJ2-7	TRBV10-3	-	TGTGCCATCAGTTCGACTACCTACGAGCAGTACTTC	CAISSTTYEQYF
TRBJ2-2	TRBV28	TRBD1	TGTGCCAGCAACCGACAGGGATTGCGAGCCGGGGAGCTGTTTTTT	CASNRQGLRAGELFF
TRBJ2-7	TRBV7-8	-	TGTGCCAGCAGCTTAGCTCCAGGGGTAGCGGGCACGTACGAGCAGTACTTC	CASSLAPGVAGTYEQYF
TRBJ1-5	TRBV28	TRBD1	TGTGCCAGCAGTTTACCCCTGACAGGGGGCCATTTAGATCAGCCCCAGCATTTT	CASSLPLTGGHLDQPQHF
TRBJ2-5	TRBV27	TRBD2	TGTGCCAGCAGTCTCGGACTAGCGGAAGTTCCCCAGTACTTC	CASSLGLAEVPQYF
TRBJ1-1	TRBV6-5	TRBD1	TGTGCCAGCAGCACAGGGGGAAGGACTGAAGCTTTCTTT	CASSTGGRTEAFF
TRBJ1-1	TRBV28	-	TGTGCCAGCAGTTTACCTCTTTCGGAAGCTTTCTTT	CASSLPLSEAFF
TRBJ1-3	TRBV5-8	-	TGTGCCAGCAGCTTGGAAGTCCTGAGCTCTGGAAACACCATATATTTT	CASSLEVLSSGNTIYF
TRBJ1-2	TRBV28	TRBD1	TGTGCCAGCAGTAGGACAGGGGACTATGGCTACACCTTC	CASSRTGDYGYTF
TRBJ2-7	TRBV3-1/TRBV3-2	TRBD2	TGTGCCAGCAGCCAGGGACTAGCGGGAGGAGACCCCTACGAGCAGTACTTC	CASSQGLAGGDPYEQYF
TRBJ2-7	TRBV6-1	TRBD1	TGTGCCAGCAGTGAGACAGGGGAGCAGTACTTC	CASSETGEQYF
TRBJ2-7	TRBV5-1	TRBD1	TGCGCCAGCATGAGGACAGGGGGCTCCTACGAGCAGTACTTC	CASMRTGGSYEQYF
TRBJ1-2	TRBV7-9	-	TGTGCCAGCAGCCCACAGGGTAAACACTATGGCTACACCTTC	CASSPQGKHYGYTF
TRBJ2-7	TRBV3-1/TRBV3-2	TRBD2	TGTGCCAGCAGCCGAGCGGGAAGCTCCTACGAGCAGTACTTC	CASSRAGSSYEQYF
TRBJ2-7	TRBV11-1	-	TGTGCCAGCAGCTTTGAGTCCTCCTACGAGCAGTACTTC	CASSFESSYEQYF
TRBJ2-3	TRBV3-1/TRBV3-2	-	TGTGCCAGCAGCGACTATAGGGGGAACCGTTATTTT	CASSDYRGNRYF
TRBJ2-5	TRBV2	TRBD1	TGTGCCAGCAGTACACAGGGGTCCGTCAAGGAGACCCAGTACTTC	CASSTQGSVKETQYF
TRBJ1-4	TRBV29-1	TRBD1	TGCAGCGCAATACAGGGGGGAGGTAATGAAAAACTGTTTTTT	CSAIQGGGNEKLFF
TRBJ2-1	TRBV12-3/TRBV12-4	TRBD1	TGTGCCAGTTCAGGGGGCGGAATCAATGAGCAGTTCTTC	CASSGGGINEQFF
TRBJ2-5	TRBV12-5	-	TGTGCTAGTGGTTTGGGTTCAGGGGCAGGTGAGACCCAGTACTTC	CASGLGSGAGETQYF